This entry describes one T cell receptor beta chain. A sample-barcoded 5' primer and a J-beta primer mix were used in a second PCR of roughly 7 to 11 cycles. One entry per CDR3 protein results from TCRdb running MiXCR on the 5' RACE reads. Of about 1.7 million distinct CDR3 sequences in the sample, roughly 30% are singletons; the top ten hold 7.7%. Caucasian, healthy and from Russia, the donors were aged between roughly 6 and 95. Donors gave around 10 milliliters of peripheral blood apiece. The sample comes from a study of blood T cells in healthy people across ages. Study summary: Capture via template switching afforded approximately one barcoded beta molecule per two T cells.

This CDR3 comprises 14 residues. Trimming pared 2 bases from V and 10 bases from J, leaving 12 bases between. Germline lookup yields CDR1 MNHEY and CDR2 SVGAGI. Sequenced: blood. This sequence was found in a woman younger than 45 in good health. The chain uses TRBV6-5 and TRBJ1-6, with a tentative D call TRBD1 (5 bases). CDR3 sequence reads: CASSYRQGRSPLHF. The CDR3 coding sequence is TGTGCCAGCAGTTACCGGCAGGGTAGATCACCCCTCCACTTT.